This TCR beta chain comes out of a study of blood T cell repertoires in COVID-19. Profiling relied on immunoSEQ multiplex PCR, and the TCRdb table lists in-frame clones only, not all of them. Seen here are around 250,000 clones, 75% to 90% observed once, and the top ten hold 2.5% to 3.5%. Participant ages covered about 18 to 100 years across around 22 US areas. Grouping used clinical history reported by participants in a survey and questionnaire. The clonotype comes from a woman aged 40 to 55 who had been exposed to COVID-19. The sequenced sample was PBMCs or T cells enriched from blood (not recorded which).

CDR3 DNA sequence: TGTGCTAGTGGTTTGGGACCTTCAACCGGGACATCGGATTTCTTTAACACTGAAGCTTTCTTT. Translation gives CASGLGPSTGTSDFFNTEAFF. This sequence joins TRBV12-5 and TRBJ1-1, with a tentative D call TRBD1 (6 bases). CDR1 is LGHNT and CDR2 is FRNRAP in the germline V gene. The CDR3 consists of 21 residues. V was trimmed by 1 base and J by 2 bases, leaving 29 bases between them.